Presented here are 32 T cell receptor beta chains from one specimen sequenced in a study of cytomegalovirus exposure and HLA in healthy donors. Amplification used 60 Vbeta primers and 13 Jbeta primers. Profiling relied on immunoSEQ multiplex PCR, and the TCRdb table lists in-frame clones only, not all of them. The sample contains fewer than 200,000 clones, 80% of which appear only once. The material sequenced was PBMCs. These receptor sequences come from a male donor in good health and CMV-seronegative.

This clone was detected once. The gene calls are TRBV6-4 and TRBJ2-2, with a tentative D call TRBD2 (5 bases). In germline, CDR1 is MRHNA, CDR2 SNTAGT. Trimming took 5 bases from V and 6 from J, leaving 13 bases between them. The CDR3 covers 14 residues. The CDR3 spells CASSRYSAPGELFF. The CDR3 bases are TGTGCCAGCAGTCGTTATAGCGCACCCGGGGAGCTGTTTTTT.

This chain links TRBV7-9 with TRBJ1-1; D perhaps matches TRBD1 (6 bases). This CDR3 is 15 amino acids long. Germline-derived CDR1 and CDR2 are SEHNR and FQNEAQ (reference sequence). Trimming cost V 6 bases and J 4 bases, with 18 bases left between them. The CDR3 region has the DNA TGTGCCAGCAGAAAGAAACAGGGAGGGGGCACTGAAGCTTTCTTT. Residues: CASRKKQGGGTEAFF.

The chain uses TRBV7-2 and TRBJ1-2; TRBD1 matches at 7 bases. Germline V gene lookup returns CDR1 SGHTA and CDR2 FQGNSA. The CDR3 is 14 amino acids. The ends lost 0 bases at V and 7 bases at J; junction bases unmatched: 5. CDR3 residues: CASSLAATGSGYTF. CDR3 nucleotides: TGTGCCAGCAGCTTAGCGGCGACAGGGTCTGGCTACACCTTC.

The V gene is TRBV6-6, the J gene TRBJ1-1; the D is unclear. The CDR3 has 13 amino acids. Per the germline V gene, CDR1 is MNHNY and CDR2 is SVGAGI (reference sequence). V gave up 0 bases and J gave up 11 bases, with 13 bases separating them. The CDR3 DNA reads as TGTGCCAGCAGTTACTCGAAAGTGGGCAGCGCTTTCTTT. It codes for CASSYSKVGSAFF.

V gene TRBV5-6 combines with J gene TRBJ1-3; the match to TRBD1 covers 8 bases. With V trimmed by 0 bases and J by 8 bases, 4 bases remained unmatched. Germline V CDR1 and CDR2: SGHDT, YYEEEE. This CDR3 is built from 14 residues. The CDR3 DNA follows: TGTGCCAGCAGCTTGGTCGACAGGGGAGACACCATATATTTT. It specifies CASSLVDRGDTIYF.

CDR3 DNA: TGTGCCAGCAGTGGAAAGGGACAGGGGGCTTGGGGCTACACCTTC. Protein product: CASSGKGQGAWGYTF. The V gene is TRBV6-1, the J gene TRBJ1-2; 12 nucleotides match TRBD1. The germline CDR1 and CDR2 sequences are MNHNS and SASEGT. CDR3 length: 15 amino acids. V shed 4 bases, J shed 8 bases, and the junction held 8 bases outside the gene matches.

This clone has just one count. The rearrangement links TRBV6-5 to TRBJ1-2; 8 nucleotides line up with TRBD1. This CDR3 comprises 15 residues. V lost 2 bases and J lost 8; bases outside the gene matches: 10. Per the germline V gene, CDR1 is MNHEY and CDR2 is SVGAGI. The CDR3 sequence: CASSYTGQGMEGYTF. CDR3 DNA: TGTGCCAGCAGTTACACCGGACAGGGAATGGAAGGCTACACCTTC.

In DNA form, the CDR3 reads TGTGCCAGCGCCCTACCGCCCACAGGGAATAACAATCAGCCCCAGCATTTT. This translates into CASALPPTGNNNQPQHF. The V call is TRBV2, the J call TRBJ1-5; weak D call: TRBD1 (6 bases). The CDR3 is 17 residues long. V was pared by 8 bases and J by 3 bases, with 23 bases between. Germline assignment: CDR1 SNHLY and CDR2 FYNNEI. Complete variable domain (other parts from reference TRBV2 and TRBJ1-5): EPEVTQTPSHQVTQMGQEVILRCVPISNHLYFYWYRQILGQKVEFLVSFYNNEISEKSEIFDDQFSVERPDGSNFTLKIRSTKLEDSAMYFCASALPPTGNNNQPQHFGDGTRLSIL.

The chain carries TRBV5-1 and TRBJ1-2; 8 nucleotides match TRBD1. V gave up 0 bases and J gave up 5 bases; unmatched junction bases: 3. Germline CDR1 is SGHRS and CDR2 is YFSETQ. CDR3 length equals 14 residues. The CDR3 bases are TGCGCCAGCAGCTTGGGGACAGGGCGGTATGGCTACACCTTC. Translated: CASSLGTGRYGYTF.

The count of this clone is one. V gene TRBV6-5 combines with J gene TRBJ1-5; D not resolved. Trimming took off 5 bases at V and 2 bases at J, with 13 bases between the two ends. The V gene's germline CDR1 is MNHEY and CDR2 SVGAGI. The CDR3 runs 15 residues. CDR3: CASSRLGTGNQPQHF. The CDR3 DNA sequence: TGTGCCAGCAGTCGACTGGGTACGGGCAATCAGCCCCAGCATTTT.

The chain recombines TRBV2 with TRBJ2-7; tentative D call: TRBD1 (6 bases). The CDR3 is 12 residues long. Trimming removed 8 bases at V and 3 bases at J, with 11 bases between. Germline V gives CDR1 SNHLY, CDR2 FYNNEI. The CDR3 region has the DNA TGTGCCAGCTTTAAGGGGGACTACGAGCAGTACTTC. Translating it yields CASFKGDYEQYF.

V is TRBV9 and J is TRBJ1-1, with D maybe TRBD1 (6 bases). V was clipped by 2 bases and J by 4 bases, with 12 bases between them. The germline V gene has CDR1 SGDLS and CDR2 YYNGEE. The CDR3 runs 14 residues. The CDR3, as DNA: TGTGCCAGCAGCGTGAGGGGGGGTCCCACTGAAGCTTTCTTT. As protein: CASSVRGGPTEAFF.

V gene TRBV9 combines with J gene TRBJ1-1, with a weak D call TRBD1 (6 bases). This CDR3 is built from 14 residues. Trimming removed 0 bases from V and 4 bases from J, with 10 bases in between. Germline assignment: CDR1 SGDLS and CDR2 YYNGEE. CDR3: CASSVGTGPTEAFF. The CDR3 DNA sequence: TGTGCCAGCAGCGTAGGAACAGGGCCCACTGAAGCTTTCTTT.

This clone was recorded only once. V and J are TRBV19 and TRBJ2-2; the D is unclear. The V and J ends lost 4 bases and 3 bases respectively, with 3 bases between them. There are 12 residues in the CDR3. Germline CDR1 reads LNHDA; CDR2 reads SQIVND (reference sequence). This CDR3 reads CASSTYTGELFF. CDR3 nucleotide sequence: TGTGCCAGTAGTACCTACACCGGGGAGCTGTTTTTT.

About this clone itself: Other DNA sequences from this sample encode an identical CDR3 as well. V gene TRBV6-5 combines with J gene TRBJ1-2, with 9 positions matching TRBD1. J gave up 2 bases and V 2 bases, and 3 bases lay outside the gene matches. The CDR3 is 15 residues long. CDR1 MNHEY and CDR2 SVGAGI come from the germline V gene. The CDR3 coding sequence is TGTGCCAGCAGTTACCGCGACAGGGGGAACTATGGCTACACCTTC. This gives the protein CASSYRDRGNYGYTF.

V gene TRBV7-2 combines with J gene TRBJ1-2; 11 bases are shared with TRBD1. This CDR3 contains 16 residues. The germline gives CDR1 SGHTA, CDR2 FQGNSA. V was pared by 4 bases and J by 2 bases, with 6 bases of the junction left unmatched. This CDR3 is CASSSPGTGGNYGYTF. The DNA for the CDR3 is TGTGCCAGCAGCTCCCCCGGGACAGGGGGAAACTATGGCTACACCTTC. Full variable domain (outside the CDR3, taken from reference TRBV7-2 and TRBJ1-2): GAGVSQSPSNKVTEKGKDVELRCDPISGHTALYWYRQSLGQGLEFLIYFQGNSAPDKSGLPSDRFSAERTGGSVSTLTIQRTQQEDSAVYLCASSSPGTGGNYGYTFGSGTRLTVV.

This clone has a handful of counts. This rearrangement joins TRBV10-3 to TRBJ2-7, with 7 bases that match TRBD1. CDR1 and CDR2 from the germline V gene are ENHRY and SYGVKD. The trim removed 2 bases at V and 5 bases at J, leaving 12 bases unmatched. The CDR3 has 16 residues. The CDR3 DNA sequence: TGTGCCATCAGTGAGCCCAACGAGACAGGGAAGGACGAGCAGTACTTC. Its translation: CAISEPNETGKDEQYF.

This clone was picked up a small number of times. The chain uses TRBV9 and TRBJ2-7; D perhaps matches TRBD1 (6 bases). Germline values: CDR1 SGDLS, CDR2 YYNGEE. The CDR3 has 15 residues. Trimming pared 2 bases from V and 3 bases from J, leaving 15 bases between. The DNA of the CDR3 is TGTGCCAGCAGCGTGACCCCAGGGGACATCTACGAGCAGTACTTC. Its translation is CASSVTPGDIYEQYF. The full variable domain, its missing parts supplied by reference TRBV9 and TRBJ2-7, is DSGVTQTPKHLITATGQRVTLRCSPRSGDLSVYWYQQSLDQGLQFLIQYYNGEERAKGNILERFSAQQFPDLHSELNLSSLELGDSALYFCASSVTPGDIYEQYFGPGTRLTVT.

V usage is TRBV30 and J usage is TRBJ1-3; TRBD1 agrees at 8 bases. V dropped 2 bases and J dropped 8; count of bases not matched to a gene: 5. CDR3 length: 13 amino acids. Germline loops: CDR1 GTSNPN, CDR2 SVGIG (reference sequence). The CDR3 DNA sequence: TGTGCCTGGAGTCTGGACAGGGCGGACACCATATATTTT. It encodes CAWSLDRADTIYF.

V is TRBV2 and J is TRBJ2-1; no firm D call. The CDR3 runs to 13 residues. V lost 4 bases to trimming and J lost 5 bases, with 9 bases between them. The germline CDR1 and CDR2 sequences are SNHLY and FYNNEI. Here the CDR3 DNA reads TGTGCCAGCAGTGTAGCATTCAACAATGAGCAGTTCTTC. It codes for CASSVAFNNEQFF.

The CDR3 DNA reads as TGTGCCAGCAGCGTTAGTGTCCAGGGGCAACTTCCAGATACGCAGTATTTT. It translates to CASSVSVQGQLPDTQYF. This chain links TRBV9 with TRBJ2-3, with a possible D match to TRBD1 (6 bases). The CDR3 length is 17 residues. V was trimmed by 2 bases and J by 4 bases, leaving 20 bases between them. Germline V gene lookup returns CDR1 SGDLS and CDR2 YYNGEE. Combining the CDR3 with reference TRBV9 and TRBJ2-3 gives the whole variable domain DSGVTQTPKHLITATGQRVTLRCSPRSGDLSVYWYQQSLDQGLQFLIQYYNGEERAKGNILERFSAQQFPDLHSELNLSSLELGDSALYFCASSVSVQGQLPDTQYFGPGTRLTVL.

This clone was recorded a few times. The chain joins TRBV2 to TRBJ1-3, with a weak D call TRBD1 (5 bases). CDR3 length: 14 residues. Looked up from germline, CDR1 is SNHLY and CDR2 is FYNNEI. Trimming took 9 bases from V and 2 from J, leaving 14 bases between them. The chain's CDR3 is CARQGEAAGNTIYF. The CDR3 DNA reads as TGTGCCAGACAAGGGGAGGCGGCTGGAAACACCATATATTTT.

This rearrangement joins TRBV7-8 to TRBJ2-2; TRBD1 matches 8 bases. V dropped 2 bases and J dropped 4; count of bases not matched to a gene: 21. Germline assignment: CDR1 SGHVS and CDR2 FQNEAQ. The CDR3 loop spans 21 amino acids. DNA of the CDR3: TGTGCCAGCAGCTTAAGAGTCCCGAGACAGGGGTCTTCTCGCCTCACCGGGGAGCTGTTTTTT. Translation: CASSLRVPRQGSSRLTGELFF.

The J gene is TRBJ2-5, the V gene TRBV30; no definite D call. CDR3 length: 12 amino acids. Germline V CDR1 and CDR2: GTSNPN, SVGIG (reference sequence). V lost 0 bases and J lost 0, with 2 bases in between. In nucleotides, the CDR3 is TGTGCCTGGAGTGTCGACCAAGAGACCCAGTACTTC. Protein product: CAWSVDQETQYF. The complete variable domain, with remaining parts taken from reference TRBV30 and TRBJ2-5, reads SQTIHQWPATLVQPVGSPLSLECTVEGTSNPNLYWYRQAAGRGLQLLFYSVGIGQISSEVPQNLSASRPQDRQFILSSKKLLLSDSGFYLCAWSVDQETQYFGPGTRLLVL.

The chain combines TRBV27 with TRBJ2-7; possibly TRBD1 for D (6 bases). Germline V gene sequence: CDR1 MNHEY, CDR2 SMNVEV (reference sequence). V was shortened by 6 bases and J by 4 bases, with 16 bases between the two germline ends. CDR3 size: 14 residues. In nucleotides, the CDR3 is TGTGCCAGCAGCGACAGGAGGCGCGTGTACGAGCAGTACTTC. It codes for CASSDRRRVYEQYF.

This chain links TRBV6-6 with TRBJ2-5; tentative D call: TRBD1 (6 bases). Trimming shortened V by 6 bases and J by 6 bases, and 17 bases separated the two germline ends. Germline V gene data show CDR1 as MNHNY and CDR2 as SVGAGI (reference sequence). The CDR3 sequence is 14 residues long. CDR3 region: CASSRAGTPKTQYF. The CDR3 region has the DNA TGTGCCAGCAGCCGCGCCGGGACACCGAAGACCCAGTACTTC.

This sequence joins TRBV19 and TRBJ1-1, with D uncertain. This CDR3 has 13 residues. V was cut by 3 bases and J by 8 bases, with 13 bases left in between. CDR1 is LNHDA and CDR2 is SQIVND in the germline V gene (reference sequence). The CDR3 sequence is CASSIRGGSEAFF. For the CDR3, the DNA is TGTGCCAGTAGTATCCGAGGCGGCTCCGAAGCTTTCTTT.

The chain employs TRBV5-1 and TRBJ1-1; D is ambiguous. The CDR3 length is 13 residues. The germline V and J ends were trimmed by 2 bases and 1 base, with 6 bases remaining between them. The germline gives CDR1 SGHRS, CDR2 YFSETQ. The CDR3 nucleotides read TGCGCCAGCAGCTTCTCAGAGAACACTGAAGCTTTCTTT. The encoded protein is CASSFSENTEAFF. The variable domain in full, completed from reference TRBV5-1 and TRBJ1-1, reads KAGVTQTPRYLIKTRGQQVTLSCSPISGHRSVSWYQQTPGQGLQFLFEYFSETQRNKGNFPGRFSGRQFSNSRSEMNVSTLELGDSALYLCASSFSENTEAFFGQGTRLTVV.

This clone was seen only once. This chain connects TRBV5-6 to TRBJ1-6; 7 bases align to TRBD1. Losses at the gene ends were 2 bases for V and 11 bases for J; bases not matched to a gene: 7. The CDR3 has 14 residues. Germline V CDR1 and CDR2: SGHDT, YYEEEE. The CDR3 DNA is TGTGCCAGCAGCTTACAGACAGGGCTAACACCCCTCCACTTT. It codes for CASSLQTGLTPLHF.

Notes on this clone: The sample carries other DNA sequences with the same CDR3. The V call is TRBV5-6, the J call TRBJ1-5; D is undetermined. The V end lost 0 bases, the J end lost 7 bases, and 14 bases lay between the germline ends. The CDR3 is made up of 15 amino acids. Germline-derived CDR1 and CDR2 are SGHDT and YYEEEE. CDR3 coding DNA: TGTGCCAGCAGCTTGGGGCCTCGGTCGGGACAGCCCCAGCATTTT. It codes for CASSLGPRSGQPQHF.

The gene calls are TRBV6-1 and TRBJ2-3, with TRBD1 matching over 8 bases. The CDR3 has 13 residues. Germline V CDR1 and CDR2: MNHNS, SASEGT. V dropped 6 bases and J dropped 7; count of bases not matched to a gene: 6. The CDR3 spells CASSLSGGYTQYF. The CDR3 DNA follows: TGTGCCAGCAGCTTATCAGGGGGCTATACGCAGTATTTT.

The J gene is TRBJ1-2, the V gene TRBV18; a weak D match, TRBD1 (6 bases). CDR1 is KGHSH, CDR2 LQKENI, per germline. Trimming took 3 bases from V and 1 from J, leaving 12 bases between them. The CDR3 is 15 residues long. The CDR3 DNA reads TGTGCCAGCTCACCGTCAGAGGACAGTAACTATGGCTACACCTTC. Its protein is CASSPSEDSNYGYTF.